The 9 T cell receptor beta chains below come from one sample, sequenced in a study of T cells after somatic rescue of genetic block (TCRdb year 2020). Library preparation employed the immunoSEQ multiplex PCR assay. TCRdb stores this immuneACCESS table with in-frame sequences only. Part of the clones is absent; in the studies checked, under half of the shortfall reflects unresolved V genes, and no reason is known for the rest. The sample yields over 55,000 clones; roughly nine tenths were counted once. The leading ten clones occupy under 4% of the sample. Specimen: peripheral blood mononuclear cells (PBMCs). Source of these receptors: a middle-aged man.

The gene calls are TRBV28 and TRBJ2-7, with 11 nucleotides matching TRBD1. The J segment lost 3 bases and the V segment lost 5 bases, leaving 6 bases of the junction unmatched. From germline, CDR1 is MDHEN and CDR2 SYDVKM. The CDR3 is 15 residues long. The CDR3 here is CASSIAGTGGYEQYF. The CDR3 DNA follows: TGTGCCAGCAGTATCGCCGGGACAGGGGGCTACGAGCAGTACTTC.

The rearrangement joins TRBV5-4 to TRBJ2-2; the match to TRBD2 covers 10 bases. CDR3 size: 16 residues. Germline V gene sequence: CDR1 SGHNT, CDR2 YYREEE (reference sequence). J gave up 3 bases and V 4 bases, and 6 bases lay outside the gene matches. CDR3 sequence reads: CASSPQTSGDTGELFF. As DNA, the CDR3 is TGTGCCAGCAGCCCCCAAACTAGCGGGGACACCGGGGAGCTGTTTTTT.

This chain uses TRBV6-5 with TRBJ2-5; D unclear. The V and J ends lost 4 bases and 5 bases respectively, with 11 bases between them. From germline, CDR1 is MNHEY and CDR2 SVGAGI. This CDR3 is 13 amino acids long. In DNA, the CDR3 is TGTGCCAGCAGTTGGGTCCCCAGGGAGACCCAGTACTTC. Protein: CASSWVPRETQYF.

The chain has TRBV4-3 and TRBJ1-5, with D possibly being TRBD1 (5 bases). The germline V gene encodes CDR1 LGHNA and CDR2 YSLEER. V dropped 0 bases and J dropped 11 bases, with 11 bases sitting between them. This CDR3 comprises 13 residues. This CDR3 reads CASSQETWGAQHF. As DNA, the CDR3 is TGCGCCAGCAGCCAAGAGACATGGGGGGCCCAGCATTTT.

This clone has just one count. CDR3 bases: TGTGCCAGCAGTGAAGGGGCAGGGTCTGGGGCCAACGTCCTGACTTTC. The encoded protein is CASSEGAGSGANVLTF. V and J are TRBV6-1 and TRBJ2-6; D is possibly TRBD1 (5 bases). This CDR3 region has 16 residues. V lost 1 base to trimming and J lost 1 base, with 8 bases between them. Per the germline V gene, CDR1 is MNHNS and CDR2 is SASEGT.

The gene calls are TRBV6-1 and TRBJ2-5, with TRBD1 matching over 9 bases. Unmatched junction bases numbered 4, after V lost 6 bases and J lost 2 bases. The CDR3 is made up of 14 amino acids. Germline V gene lookup returns CDR1 MNHNS and CDR2 SASEGT. For the CDR3, the DNA is TGTGCCAGCAGCGGGACAGGGATACAAGAGACCCAGTACTTC. Protein sequence: CASSGTGIQETQYF.

V usage is TRBV6-5 and J usage is TRBJ1-1; D unclear. V was trimmed by 0 bases and J by 1 base, leaving 9 bases between them. CDR1 and CDR2 (germline): MNHEY, SVGAGI. The CDR3 sequence is 15 residues long. The CDR3 DNA reads as TGTGCCAGCAGTTACTCGATTTCCAGGAACACTGAAGCTTTCTTT. Its translation: CASSYSISRNTEAFF.

V gene TRBV7-8 combines with J gene TRBJ2-3; TRBD2 aligns across 9 bases. The trim removed 5 bases at V and 5 bases at J, leaving 14 bases unmatched. This CDR3 is 17 amino acids long. Germline loops: CDR1 SGHVS, CDR2 FQNEAQ. The CDR3 sequence: CASSGYHRVAGVDTQYF. Here the CDR3 DNA reads TGTGCCAGCAGCGGTTATCACCGAGTAGCGGGAGTAGATACGCAGTATTTT.

V and J are TRBV6-6 and TRBJ2-1, with 7 bases that match TRBD2. CDR1 and CDR2 from the germline V gene are MNHNY and SVGAGI (reference sequence). There are 14 residues in the CDR3. V gave up 2 bases and J gave up 7 bases; unmatched junction bases: 5. This CDR3 is CASSYDGRTNEQFF. CDR3 DNA sequence: TGTGCCAGCAGTTACGACGGGAGGACGAATGAGCAGTTCTTC.